This section outlines one TCR beta chain sequence together with its context. Its cognate antigen is unknown. The CDR3 loop spans 13 amino acids. Trimming stripped 6 bases from V and 4 bases from J, with 12 bases between. CDR1 is LNHDA, CDR2 SQIVND, per germline (reference sequence). This sample is part of a study of stem cell transplantation in POMP-related autoinflammatory disease. The wider study: Hypothesis: faulty thymoproteasomes impair CD8+ T-cell selection, skewing TRB repertoires. After transplant, neutrophils and platelets showed 100% graft donor chimerism through one year. Study results and limitations: In PRAID patients, the number of distinct TRB V-J gene pairings was restricted.

PRAID featured prominent immunodeficiency. Sequenced by immunoSEQ multiplex PCR; TCRdb stores in-frame clones only, minus some. The repertoire has some 68,000 clones, roughly 93% of them found once; the top ten carry around 0.72%. The source of this sequence is a human patient with POMP-related autoinflammation and immune dysregulation (PRAID). These T cells may partly come from the graft donor. Source: CD4+ T cells from PBMCs, taken after stem cell transplantation. The V gene is TRBV19, the J gene TRBJ2-5; weak D call: TRBD1 (6 bases). The CDR3 loop reads CASSSTGLETQYF. CDR3 DNA: TGTGCCAGTAGCTCCACAGGGTTAGAGACCCAGTACTTC.